What follows are 10 T cell receptor beta chains derived from one specimen sequenced in a study of blood T cell repertoires in COVID-19. The data were produced by immunoSEQ multiplex PCR, yet TCRdb's version contains in-frame clones alone and is incomplete. This table has some 220,000 clones, roughly 80% appearing once. Sequencing was done on a sample of peripheral blood. These receptors were collected from a woman of 80 years or more with active or convalescent COVID-19.

This chain joins TRBV10-3 and TRBJ2-2; D is unclear. V dropped 5 bases and J dropped 8 bases, with 15 bases sitting between them. CDR1 and CDR2 from the germline V gene are ENHRY and SYGVKD. The CDR3 loop spans 14 amino acids. The chain's CDR3 is CAISPHSRSGELFF. The DNA for the CDR3 is TGTGCCATCAGTCCCCACAGTCGGTCGGGGGAGCTGTTTTTT.

The chain carries TRBV10-3 and TRBJ1-5; 8 bases are a match to TRBD1. CDR3 length: 13 residues. The germline V gene encodes CDR1 ENHRY and CDR2 SYGVKD. The junction had 2 bases not matched to a gene; V was cut back by 5 bases and J by 5 bases. The CDR3 nucleotides are TGTGCCATCAGTCAGGACAGGGATCAGCCCCAGCATTTT. Protein: CAISQDRDQPQHF.

The rearrangement links TRBV10-3 to TRBJ2-3, with 9 bases that match TRBD2. The CDR3 sequence is 15 residues long. Looked up from germline, CDR1 is ENHRY and CDR2 is SYGVKD. Trimming at V came to 10 bases and at J to 1 base, leaving 9 bases not matched to a gene. CDR3 nucleotide sequence: TGTGCCACCCGCCGAGCGGGAGGCCGCACAGATACGCAGTATTTT. Protein: CATRRAGGRTDTQYF.

This chain links TRBV5-1 with TRBJ2-5, with 7 positions matching TRBD2. There are 16 residues in the CDR3. Unmatched junction bases numbered 7, after V lost 0 bases and J lost 2 bases. Per the germline V gene, CDR1 is SGHRS and CDR2 is YFSETQ. Here the CDR3 reads CASSLGGSSGQETQYF. The CDR3, as DNA: TGCGCCAGCAGCTTGGGGGGGTCTAGCGGACAAGAGACCCAGTACTTC. The full variable domain, rest sourced from reference TRBV5-1 and TRBJ2-5, is KAGVTQTPRYLIKTRGQQVTLSCSPISGHRSVSWYQQTPGQGLQFLFEYFSETQRNKGNFPGRFSGRQFSNSRSEMNVSTLELGDSALYLCASSLGGSSGQETQYFGPGTRLLVL.

The chain carries TRBV30 and TRBJ2-7, with 8 bases aligning to TRBD2. Germline-derived CDR1 and CDR2 are GTSNPN and SVGIG (reference sequence). The CDR3 sequence is 18 residues long. V trimming: 1 base; J trimming: 2 bases; junction bases outside the gene matches: 16. The CDR3 bases are TGTGCCTGGAGTGGCTTAGCGGGGCCCGCTGAATTTACCTACGAGCAGTACTTC. Residues: CAWSGLAGPAEFTYEQYF.

V and J are TRBV6-4 and TRBJ2-7; 7 positions agree with TRBD2. The CDR3 spans 14 residues. V lost 7 bases, J lost 2 bases, and 8 bases stayed unmatched. CDR1 and CDR2 from the germline V gene are MRHNA and SNTAGT. CDR3: CASIDTREAYEQYF. The CDR3 nucleotides are TGTGCCAGCATCGACACCCGGGAGGCCTACGAGCAGTACTTC.

This chain uses TRBV28 with TRBJ1-1; 9 bases line up with TRBD1. Germline CDR1 reads MDHEN; CDR2 reads SYDVKM. The length of the CDR3 is 13 residues. The ends lost 9 bases at V and 4 bases at J; junction bases unmatched: 6. The CDR3 spells CASAGTGTTEAFF. CDR3 in DNA: TGTGCCAGTGCCGGGACAGGGACCACTGAAGCTTTCTTT.

V is TRBV19 and J is TRBJ1-2; perhaps TRBD1 as D (6 bases). CDR3 length: 15 amino acids. The germline V gene has CDR1 LNHDA and CDR2 SQIVND (reference sequence). Trimming pared 5 bases from V and 3 bases from J, leaving 16 bases between. The CDR3 DNA sequence: TGTGCCAGTAGTTATGGAGCGGGGGGCGACTATGGCTACACCTTC. Translated: CASSYGAGGDYGYTF.

V and J are TRBV10-3 and TRBJ2-2; tentatively, D is TRBD2 (6 bases). Germline V gene data show CDR1 as ENHRY and CDR2 as SYGVKD. This CDR3 is built from 14 residues. V shed 7 bases and J shed 6 bases, with 15 bases lying between them. CDR3 nucleotides: TGTGCCATCACCCTGGGGGGTTCGGCCGGGGAGCTGTTTTTT. This gives the protein CAITLGGSAGELFF.

This clone is a singleton in its sample. The V and J genes are TRBV30 and TRBJ1-4; D is undetermined. The V gene lost 0 bases and the J gene lost 4 bases, with 12 bases spanning the gap. The CDR3 sequence is 15 residues long. Germline V gene sequence: CDR1 GTSNPN, CDR2 SVGIG (reference sequence). In DNA form, the CDR3 reads TGTGCCTGGAGTGTAGGTCGGCAGGTTAATGAAAAACTGTTTTTT. The encoded protein is CAWSVGRQVNEKLFF.